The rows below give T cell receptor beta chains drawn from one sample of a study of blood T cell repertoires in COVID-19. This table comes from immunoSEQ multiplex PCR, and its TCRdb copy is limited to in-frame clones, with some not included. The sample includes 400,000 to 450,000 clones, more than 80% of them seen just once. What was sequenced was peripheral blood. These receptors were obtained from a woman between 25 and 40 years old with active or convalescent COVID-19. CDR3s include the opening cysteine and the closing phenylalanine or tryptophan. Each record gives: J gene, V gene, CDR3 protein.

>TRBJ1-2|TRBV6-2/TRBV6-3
CASSPYGGFGYGYTF
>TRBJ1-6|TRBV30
CAWNWSGGLKSPLHF
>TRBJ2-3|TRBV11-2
CASSLVPQRGSDTQYF
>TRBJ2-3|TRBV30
CAWSVALTDTQYF
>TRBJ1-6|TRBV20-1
CSASPSNNSPLHF
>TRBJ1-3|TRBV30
CAWSGQRNTIYF
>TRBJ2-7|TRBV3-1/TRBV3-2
CASSQGRAQSYEQYF
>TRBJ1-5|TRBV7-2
CASSPGVPVNQPQHF
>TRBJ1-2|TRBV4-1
CASSQETGQHYGYTF
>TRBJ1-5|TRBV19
CASSPAGQGSGPQHF
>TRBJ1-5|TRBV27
CASRLKPGQGNQPQHF
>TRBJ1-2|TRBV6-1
CASSEGLILPGTAGVSF
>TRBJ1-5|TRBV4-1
CASSQDPGLVQPQHF
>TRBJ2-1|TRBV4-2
CASSQDVGGDEQFF
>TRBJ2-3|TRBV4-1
CASSQGGREIKDTQYF
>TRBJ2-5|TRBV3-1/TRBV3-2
CASSPPTYRETETQYF
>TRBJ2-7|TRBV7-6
CASSFSDLTGGREQYF
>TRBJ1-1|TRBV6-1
CASSENQGLNTEAFF
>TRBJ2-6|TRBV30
CALDSFLFSGANVLTF
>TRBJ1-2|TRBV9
CASSLHSTGDYGYTF
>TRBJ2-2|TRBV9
CASSVEGQGPAGIGTGELFF
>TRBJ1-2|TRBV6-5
CASSPPPGQGGYTF
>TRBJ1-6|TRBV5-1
CASSPDQGTPYNSPLHF
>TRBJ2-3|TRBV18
CASSQTRTSGQTDTQYF
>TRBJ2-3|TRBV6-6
CASRSNRYTQYF
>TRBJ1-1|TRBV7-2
CASSPRQGWVTEAFF
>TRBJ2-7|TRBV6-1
CASSEDGRGSSYEQYF
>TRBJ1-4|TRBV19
CATTQPGGSSGEKLFF
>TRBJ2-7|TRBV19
CASSKLTGFSYEQYF
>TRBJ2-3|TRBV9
CASSVGGVSTDTQYF
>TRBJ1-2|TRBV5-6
CASSSAGKGGYTF